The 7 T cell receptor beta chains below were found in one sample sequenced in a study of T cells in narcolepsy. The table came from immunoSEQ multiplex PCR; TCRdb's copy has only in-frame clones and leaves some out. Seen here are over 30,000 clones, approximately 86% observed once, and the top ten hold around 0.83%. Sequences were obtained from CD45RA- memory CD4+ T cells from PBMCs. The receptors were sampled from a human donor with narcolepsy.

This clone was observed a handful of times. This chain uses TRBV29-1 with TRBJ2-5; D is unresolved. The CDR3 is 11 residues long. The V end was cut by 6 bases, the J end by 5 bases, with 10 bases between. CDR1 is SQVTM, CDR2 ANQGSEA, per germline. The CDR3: CSVRRVETQYF. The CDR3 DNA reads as TGCAGCGTCCGGAGAGTGGAGACCCAGTACTTC. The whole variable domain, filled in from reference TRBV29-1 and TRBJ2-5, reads SAVISQKPSRDICQRGTSLTIQCQVDSQVTMMFWYRQQPGQSLTLIATANQGSEATYESGFVIDKFPISRPNLTFSTLTVSNMSPEDSSIYLCSVRRVETQYFGPGTRLLVL.

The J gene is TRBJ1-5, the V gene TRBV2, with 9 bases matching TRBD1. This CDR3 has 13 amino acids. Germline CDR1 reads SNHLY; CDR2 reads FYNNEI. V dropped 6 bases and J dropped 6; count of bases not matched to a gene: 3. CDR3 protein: CASRQGARQPQHF. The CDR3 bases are TGTGCCAGCAGACAGGGGGCTCGTCAGCCCCAGCATTTT.

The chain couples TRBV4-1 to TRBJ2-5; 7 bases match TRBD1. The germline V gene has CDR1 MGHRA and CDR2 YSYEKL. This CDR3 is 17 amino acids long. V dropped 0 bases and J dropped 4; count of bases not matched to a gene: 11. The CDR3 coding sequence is TGCGCCAGCAGCCAAGATTGGGGTGGGACAGACCTAGAGACCCAGTACTTC. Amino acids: CASSQDWGGTDLETQYF.

Here the CDR3 reads CASSLGQGRTDTQYF. The CDR3, as DNA: TGTGCCAGCAGCTTAGGCCAGGGGAGGACAGATACGCAGTATTTT. V is TRBV7-8 and J is TRBJ2-3; either TRBD1 or TRBD2 may supply D (6 bases each). Germline CDR1 reads SGHVS; CDR2 reads FQNEAQ. The CDR3 has 15 amino acids. The ends were cut back, 1 base at V and 3 bases at J, with 11 bases in the middle.

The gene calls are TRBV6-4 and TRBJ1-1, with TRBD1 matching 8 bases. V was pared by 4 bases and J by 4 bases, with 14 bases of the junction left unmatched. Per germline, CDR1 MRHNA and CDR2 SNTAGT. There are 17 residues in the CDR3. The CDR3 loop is CASSGPRTGFSGTEAFF. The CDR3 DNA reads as TGTGCCAGCAGTGGCCCAAGGACAGGGTTTAGCGGCACTGAAGCTTTCTTT.

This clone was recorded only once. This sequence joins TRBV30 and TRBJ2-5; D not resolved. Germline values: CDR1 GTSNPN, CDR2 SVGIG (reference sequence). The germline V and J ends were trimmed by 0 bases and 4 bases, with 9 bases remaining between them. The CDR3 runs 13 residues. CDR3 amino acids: CAWSVNGLETQYF. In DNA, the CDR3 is TGTGCCTGGAGTGTAAACGGGCTAGAGACCCAGTACTTC.

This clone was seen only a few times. CDR3 sequence (DNA): TGTGCCCCGGGTGGGCACACTGAAGCTTTCTTT. Its translation: CAPGGHTEAFF. The chain couples TRBV12-5 to TRBJ1-1; D gene uncertain. The CDR3 covers 11 residues. Germline V gene data show CDR1 as LGHNT and CDR2 as FRNRAP. The whole variable domain, filled in from reference TRBV12-5 and TRBJ1-1, reads DARVTQTPRHKVTEMGQEVTMRCQPILGHNTVFWYRQTMMQGLELLAYFRNRAPLDDSGMPKDRFSAEMPDATLATLKIQPSEPRDSAVYFCAPGGHTEAFFGQGTRLTVV.